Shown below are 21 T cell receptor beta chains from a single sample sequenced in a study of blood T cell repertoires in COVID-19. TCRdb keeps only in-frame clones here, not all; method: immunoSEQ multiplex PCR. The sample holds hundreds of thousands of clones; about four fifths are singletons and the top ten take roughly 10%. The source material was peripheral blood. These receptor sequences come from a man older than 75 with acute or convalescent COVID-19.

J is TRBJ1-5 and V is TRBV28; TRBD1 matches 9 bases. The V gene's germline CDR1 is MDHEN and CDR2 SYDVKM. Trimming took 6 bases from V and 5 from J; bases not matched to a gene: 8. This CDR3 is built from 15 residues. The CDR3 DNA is TGTGCCAGCAGCCGGGACAGGGCCAATTATCAGCCCCAGCATTTT. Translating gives CASSRDRANYQPQHF.

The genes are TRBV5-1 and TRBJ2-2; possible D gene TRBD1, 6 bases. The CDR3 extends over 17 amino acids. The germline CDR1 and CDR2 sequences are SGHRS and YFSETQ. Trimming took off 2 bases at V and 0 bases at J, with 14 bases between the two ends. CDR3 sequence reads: CASSFPSGTPNTGELFF. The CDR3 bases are TGCGCCAGCAGCTTTCCCTCCGGGACACCGAACACCGGGGAGCTGTTTTTT.

The CDR3 coding sequence is TGTGCCAGCAGCCAAGTGGCCTTCAGGGGGGAGGAAAATGAGCAGTTCTTC. This sequence encodes CASSQVAFRGEENEQFF. The J gene is TRBJ2-1, the V gene TRBV3-1 (or the pseudogene TRBV3-2); weak D call: TRBD1 (7 bases). Trimming took off 1 base at V and 7 bases at J, with 20 bases between the two ends. The CDR3 consists of 17 residues. Germline CDR1 LGHDT, CDR2 YNNKEL (reference sequence).

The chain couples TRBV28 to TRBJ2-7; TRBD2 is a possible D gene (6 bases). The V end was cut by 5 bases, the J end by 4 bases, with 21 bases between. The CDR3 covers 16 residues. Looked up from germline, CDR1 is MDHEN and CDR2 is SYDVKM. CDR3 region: CASSVTHSTRLYEQYF. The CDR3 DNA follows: TGTGCCAGCAGTGTCACTCACTCGACTAGATTATACGAGCAGTACTTC.

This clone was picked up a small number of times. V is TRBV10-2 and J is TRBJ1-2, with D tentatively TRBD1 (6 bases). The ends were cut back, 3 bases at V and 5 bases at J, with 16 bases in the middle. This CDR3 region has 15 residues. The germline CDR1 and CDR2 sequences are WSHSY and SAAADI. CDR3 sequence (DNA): TGCGCCAGCAGTGACCAGGTGGGGGCGAGGTATGGCTACACCTTC. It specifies CASSDQVGARYGYTF.

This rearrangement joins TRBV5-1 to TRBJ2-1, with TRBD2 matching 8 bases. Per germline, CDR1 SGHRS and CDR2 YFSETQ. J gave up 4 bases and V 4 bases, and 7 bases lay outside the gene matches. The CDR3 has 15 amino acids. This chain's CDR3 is CASSKMTSDYNEQFF. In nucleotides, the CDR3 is TGCGCCAGCAGCAAGATGACTAGCGATTACAATGAGCAGTTCTTC.

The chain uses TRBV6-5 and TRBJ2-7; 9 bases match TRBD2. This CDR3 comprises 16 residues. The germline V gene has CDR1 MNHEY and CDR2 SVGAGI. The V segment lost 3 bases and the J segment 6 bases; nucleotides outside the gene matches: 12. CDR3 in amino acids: CASSYRGGGRASEQYF. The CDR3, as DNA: TGTGCCAGCAGTTATCGGGGTGGCGGGAGGGCCTCCGAGCAGTACTTC.

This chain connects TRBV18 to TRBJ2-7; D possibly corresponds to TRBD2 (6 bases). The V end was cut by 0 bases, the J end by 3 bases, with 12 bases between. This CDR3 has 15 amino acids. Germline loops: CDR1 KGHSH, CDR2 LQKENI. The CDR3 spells CASSPPVTGGYEQYF. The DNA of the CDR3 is TGTGCCAGCTCACCACCAGTTACCGGGGGCTACGAGCAGTACTTC. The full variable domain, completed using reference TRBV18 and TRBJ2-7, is NAGVMQNPRHLVRRRGQEARLRCSPMKGHSHVYWYRQLPEEGLKFMVYLQKENIIDESGMPKERFSAEFPKEGPSILRIQQVVRGDSAAYFCASSPPVTGGYEQYFGPGTRLTVT.

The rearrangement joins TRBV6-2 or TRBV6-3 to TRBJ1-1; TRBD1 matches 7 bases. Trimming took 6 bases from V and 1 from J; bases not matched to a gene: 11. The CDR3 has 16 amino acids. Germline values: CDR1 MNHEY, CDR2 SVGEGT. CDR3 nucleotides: TGTGCCAGCAGCCACGAGCTGGGACAGCCGAACACTGAAGCTTTCTTT. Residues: CASSHELGQPNTEAFF.

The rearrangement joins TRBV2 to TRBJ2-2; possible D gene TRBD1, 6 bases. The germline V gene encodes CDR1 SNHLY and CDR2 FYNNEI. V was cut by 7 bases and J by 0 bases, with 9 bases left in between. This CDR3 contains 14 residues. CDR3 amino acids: CASKRQANTGELFF. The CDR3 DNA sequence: TGTGCCAGCAAGAGACAGGCGAACACCGGGGAGCTGTTTTTT.

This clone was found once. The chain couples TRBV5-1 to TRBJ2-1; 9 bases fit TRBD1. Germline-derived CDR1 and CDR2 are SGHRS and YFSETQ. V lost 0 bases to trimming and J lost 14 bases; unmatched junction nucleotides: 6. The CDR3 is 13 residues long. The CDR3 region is CASSLGGQGREFF. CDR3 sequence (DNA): TGCGCCAGCAGCTTGGGGGGACAGGGAAGGGAGTTCTTC.

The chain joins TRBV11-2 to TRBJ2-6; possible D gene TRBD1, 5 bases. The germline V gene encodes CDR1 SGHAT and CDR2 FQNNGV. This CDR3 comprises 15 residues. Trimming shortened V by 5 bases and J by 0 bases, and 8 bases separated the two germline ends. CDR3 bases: TGTGCCAGCAGCATTACAGGCTCTGGGGCCAACGTCCTGACTTTC. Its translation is CASSITGSGANVLTF.

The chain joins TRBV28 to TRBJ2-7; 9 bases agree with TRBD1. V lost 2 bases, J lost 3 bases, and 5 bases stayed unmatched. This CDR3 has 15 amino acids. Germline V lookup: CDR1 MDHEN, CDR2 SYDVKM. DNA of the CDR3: TGTGCCAGCAGTTTAGGTGGGACAGGGTTCTACGAGCAGTACTTC. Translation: CASSLGGTGFYEQYF.

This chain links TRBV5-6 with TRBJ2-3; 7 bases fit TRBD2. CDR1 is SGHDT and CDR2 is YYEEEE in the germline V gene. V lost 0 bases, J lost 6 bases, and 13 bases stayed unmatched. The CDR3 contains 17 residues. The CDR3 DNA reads TGTGCCAGCAGCTTGGCGGGAGGCCGTATTTTTCTGGATACGCAGTATTTT. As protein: CASSLAGGRIFLDTQYF.

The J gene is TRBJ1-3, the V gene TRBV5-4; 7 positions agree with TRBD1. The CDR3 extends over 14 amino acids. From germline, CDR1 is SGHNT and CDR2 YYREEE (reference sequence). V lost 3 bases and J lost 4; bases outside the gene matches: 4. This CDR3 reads CASSYPGQGNTIYF. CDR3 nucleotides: TGTGCCAGCAGCTACCCGGGACAGGGAAACACCATATATTTT.

CDR3 in DNA: TGTGCCACCAGTGATGTGCTAGCGGGGGGACCTCAAACCGGGGAGCTGTTTTTT. Residues: CATSDVLAGGPQTGELFF. The chain recombines TRBV24-1 with TRBJ2-2, with 11 bases that match TRBD2. CDR3 size: 18 residues. With V trimmed by 3 bases and J by 5 bases, 10 bases remained unmatched. Germline V gene data show CDR1 as KGHDR and CDR2 as SFDVKD.

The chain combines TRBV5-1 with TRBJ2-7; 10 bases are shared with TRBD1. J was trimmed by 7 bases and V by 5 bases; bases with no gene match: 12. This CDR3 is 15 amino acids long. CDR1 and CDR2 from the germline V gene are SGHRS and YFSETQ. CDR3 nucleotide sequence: TGCGCCAGCAGTCCGGCGGGACAGGGGTTTTGGGAGCAGTACTTC. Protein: CASSPAGQGFWEQYF.

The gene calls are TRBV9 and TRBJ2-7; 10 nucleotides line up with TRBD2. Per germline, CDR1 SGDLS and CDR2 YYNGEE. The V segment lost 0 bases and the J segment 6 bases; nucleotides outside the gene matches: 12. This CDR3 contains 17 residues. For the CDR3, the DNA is TGTGCCAGCAGCGTAGGCCTAGCGGGAGCCTCGGATGCCGAGCAGTACTTC. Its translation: CASSVGLAGASDAEQYF.

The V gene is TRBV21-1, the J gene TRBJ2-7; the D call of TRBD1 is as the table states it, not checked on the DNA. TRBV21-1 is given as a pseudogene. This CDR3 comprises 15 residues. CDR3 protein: CASSNYHRDTDEQYF. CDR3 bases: TGTGCCAGCAGCAACTATCACAGGGACACGGACGAGCAGTACTTC.

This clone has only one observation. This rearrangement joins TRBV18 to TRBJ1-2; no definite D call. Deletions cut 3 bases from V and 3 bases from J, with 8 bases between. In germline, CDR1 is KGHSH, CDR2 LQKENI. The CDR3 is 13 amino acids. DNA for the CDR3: TGTGCCAGCTCACCGGCAGAGGACTATGGCTACACCTTC. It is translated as CASSPAEDYGYTF.

Written as DNA, the CDR3 is TGCAGCGTTGAAGTCCCCAGGGGGATAGGGCCCTATGGCTACACCTTC. Protein: CSVEVPRGIGPYGYTF. This sequence joins TRBV29-1 and TRBJ1-2; 7 bases line up with TRBD1. The germline gives CDR1 SQVTM, CDR2 ANQGSEA. Unmatched junction bases numbered 12, after V lost 1 base and J lost 4 bases. CDR3 length equals 16 residues.